This T cell receptor beta chain emerged from a study of cytomegalovirus exposure and HLA in healthy donors. Study-level findings and limits: Later, an analysis found that TCR clusters from the first cohort tended to co-occur in the 130 or so validation repertoires. Among the CMV-associated chains, three were confirmed in vitro as specific for CMV antigens.

Remarks on this clone: Its antigen is not identified.

Data came from immunoSEQ multiplex PCR; TCRdb stores just in-frame clones and leaves some out. Of approximately 230,000 clones listed, 87% are singletons. Germline CDR1 and CDR2: MNHNY and SVGAGI (reference sequence). CDR3 length: 12 amino acids. V was clipped by 6 bases and J by 10 bases; unmatched bases: 9. The sequenced sample consisted of PBMCs. The sequence came from a man between 18 and 35 years old in good health and CMV-seropositive. V usage is TRBV6-6 and J usage is TRBJ2-7, with 7 bases identical to TRBD1. The CDR3 sequence is CASSPGTVSQYF. The DNA of the CDR3 is TGTGCCAGCAGCCCGGGGACAGTCAGCCAGTACTTC.